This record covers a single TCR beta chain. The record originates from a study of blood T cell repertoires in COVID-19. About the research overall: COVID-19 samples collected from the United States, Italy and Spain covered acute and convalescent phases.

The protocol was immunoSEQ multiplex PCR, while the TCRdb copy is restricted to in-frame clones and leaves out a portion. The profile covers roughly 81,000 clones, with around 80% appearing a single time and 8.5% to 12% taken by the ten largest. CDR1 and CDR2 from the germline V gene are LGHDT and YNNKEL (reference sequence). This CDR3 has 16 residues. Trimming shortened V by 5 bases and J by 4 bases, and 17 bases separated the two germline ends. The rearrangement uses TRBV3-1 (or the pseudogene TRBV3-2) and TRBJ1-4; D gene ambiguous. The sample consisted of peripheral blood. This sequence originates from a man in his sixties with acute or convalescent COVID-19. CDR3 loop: CASSSRLIGVNEKLFF. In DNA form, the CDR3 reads TGTGCCAGCAGCTCGCGACTAATAGGAGTTAATGAAAAACTGTTTTTT.